A selection of T cell receptor beta chains follows, all from one sample in a study of T cells expressing NK-cell markers. For each CDR3 protein, TCRdb gives one entry from its re-call of the 5' RACE reads, without DNA. Its table records about 410,000 distinct CDR3 sequences. The sample was blood T cells: a sorted CD56 or NKG2C T cell subset, CD4+ or CD8+ T cells, or bulk PBMC T cells (not recorded which). The source is a woman between 50 and 59 years old in good health. CDR3s include the opening cysteine and the closing phenylalanine or tryptophan. The order of the fields is V gene, J gene, CDR3 protein.

v_call: TRBV10-3
j_call: TRBJ1-2
cdr3_aa: CAISEWTGNYGYTF

v_call: TRBV4-1
j_call: TRBJ2-3
cdr3_aa: CASSQVASGSNTQYF

v_call: TRBV24-1
j_call: TRBJ2-7
cdr3_aa: CATSDSDPREDEQYF

v_call: TRBV7-9
j_call: TRBJ2-3
cdr3_aa: CASSLLATSGRTDTQYF

v_call: TRBV6-1
j_call: TRBJ1-4
cdr3_aa: CASSELGSDEKLFF

v_call: TRBV12-5
j_call: TRBJ2-3
cdr3_aa: CASGLGAENTDTQYF

v_call: TRBV4-2
j_call: TRBJ2-3
cdr3_aa: CASSGQTMISTDTQYF

v_call: TRBV10-3
j_call: TRBJ2-7
cdr3_aa: CAISNSDEQYF

v_call: TRBV5-6
j_call: TRBJ2-3
cdr3_aa: CASSLEAGLTADTQYF

v_call: TRBV20-1
j_call: TRBJ2-1
cdr3_aa: CSASPLPGVGEQFF

v_call: TRBV12-3/TRBV12-4
j_call: TRBJ1-6
cdr3_aa: CASRGEDRFNSPLHF

v_call: TRBV12-3/TRBV12-4
j_call: TRBJ2-5
cdr3_aa: CASSLGSLETQYF